This TCR beta chain was recovered during a study of cytomegalovirus exposure and HLA in healthy donors. Study observations and caveats: The authors considered a cluster of highly shared sequence variants likely to be a sequencing artifact. According to a later analysis, most TCR beta chains associated with CMV appeared HLA-restricted. There were a few CMV-associated chains whose specificity for CMV antigens was confirmed in vitro.

PCR involved 60 Vbeta and 13 Jbeta primers. Method: immunoSEQ multiplex PCR; TCRdb's copy keeps in-frame clones and lacks some. The top ten hold 4% to 5.5% of the sample, which has some 150,000 clones, 80% seen once. This clone appeared a few times. Its antigen is unidentified. V lost 5 bases, J lost 8 bases, and 7 bases stayed unmatched. Looked up from germline, CDR1 is SGHNT and CDR2 is YENEEA. CDR3 length: 14 amino acids. The chain links TRBV11-3 to TRBJ2-2; 8 bases are a match to TRBD1. Sequenced material: PBMCs. This TCR was recovered from a man aged 25-45 years in good health and CMV-seronegative. As DNA, the CDR3 is TGTGCCAGCAGCCAGGACAGGGCTGGTGGGGAGCTGTTTTTT. Translation: CASSQDRAGGELFF.